Shown below are 9 T cell receptor beta chains from a single sample sequenced in a study of blood T cell repertoires in COVID-19. Libraries were prepared by immunoSEQ multiplex PCR; TCRdb keeps only in-frame clonotypes and omits some of them. Of some 320,000 clones listed, 89% are singletons. What was sequenced was PBMCs or T cells enriched from blood (not recorded which). These receptors came from a man aged 55 to 69 who had recovered from COVID-19.

The chain combines TRBV5-1 with TRBJ2-5; D not certain. V was cut by 0 bases and J by 1 base, with 7 bases left in between. This CDR3 region has 14 residues. Germline V gives CDR1 SGHRS, CDR2 YFSETQ. The CDR3 DNA sequence: TGCGCCAGCAGCTTGGTCCGGGTCCAAGAGACCCAGTACTTC. Residues: CASSLVRVQETQYF.

The chain combines TRBV27 with TRBJ2-7, with 9 bases identical to TRBD1. This CDR3 has 15 amino acids. V gave up 6 bases and J gave up 2 bases; unmatched junction bases: 8. Germline V gives CDR1 MNHEY, CDR2 SMNVEV (reference sequence). The CDR3 DNA reads TGTGCCAGCAGAATGCCGGGACAGGGTACCTACGAGCAGTACTTC. It codes for CASRMPGQGTYEQYF.

The chain employs TRBV9 and TRBJ2-3; 7 nucleotides match TRBD2. Looked up from germline, CDR1 is SGDLS and CDR2 is YYNGEE. The CDR3 sequence is 17 residues long. J lost 0 bases, V lost 4 bases, and 11 bases had no gene match. The CDR3 DNA reads as TGTGCCAGCAGCCCGAGACCCCCCGGGGGGAGCACAGATACGCAGTATTTT. This encodes CASSPRPPGGSTDTQYF.

The V and J genes are TRBV27 and TRBJ2-5, with a tentative D call TRBD2 (5 bases). The germline V and J ends were trimmed by 3 bases and 5 bases, with 10 bases remaining between them. CDR1 is MNHEY and CDR2 is SMNVEV in the germline V gene (reference sequence). CDR3 length equals 13 residues. CDR3 residues: CASSFGLLETQYF. The CDR3 DNA reads TGTGCCAGCAGTTTTGGACTCCTGGAGACCCAGTACTTC.

The chain recombines TRBV9 with TRBJ1-2; perhaps TRBD1 as D (5 bases). The CDR3 has 13 amino acids. CDR1 and CDR2 (germline): SGDLS, YYNGEE. V lost 0 bases and J 6 bases, leaving 9 bases between the germline ends. In DNA form, the CDR3 reads TGTGCCAGCAGCGTAGGCCAGGGTAATGGCTACACCTTC. Residues: CASSVGQGNGYTF.

This rearrangement joins TRBV15 to TRBJ1-5; 9 bases map to TRBD1. The CDR3 totals 16 residues. Germline V gives CDR1 LNHNV, CDR2 YYDKDF (reference sequence). The V and J ends lost 3 bases and 0 bases, in that order; junction bases with no gene match: 3. This CDR3 reads CATSRGTGNSNQPQHF. The CDR3 nucleotides are TGTGCCACCAGCAGGGGGACAGGGAATAGCAATCAGCCCCAGCATTTT. The full variable domain, rest sourced from reference TRBV15 and TRBJ1-5, is DAMVIQNPRYQVTQFGKPVTLSCSQTLNHNVMYWYQQKSSQAPKLLFHYYDKDFNNEADTPDNFQSRRPNTSFCFLDIRSPGLGDTAMYLCATSRGTGNSNQPQHFGDGTRLSIL.

This rearrangement joins TRBV7-9 to TRBJ1-2; 8 nucleotides align to TRBD1. This CDR3 has 15 residues. CDR1 is SEHNR and CDR2 is FQNEAQ in the germline V gene (reference sequence). Germline trimming cut 2 bases from V and 8 bases from J; bases unmatched to any gene: 10. The CDR3 nucleotides are TGTGCCAGCAGCTTAACTAGAGGACAGGGTAGGGGCTACACCTTC. Translated, it gives CASSLTRGQGRGYTF. Complete variable domain (other parts from reference TRBV7-9 and TRBJ1-2): DTGVSQNPRHKITKRGQNVTFRCDPISEHNRLYWYRQTLGQGPEFLTYFQNEAQLEKSRLLSDRFSAERPKGSFSTLEIQRTEQGDSAMYLCASSLTRGQGRGYTFGSGTRLTVV.

The rearrangement joins TRBV29-1 to TRBJ1-2; no clear D. The germline gives CDR1 SQVTM, CDR2 ANQGSEA. The CDR3 loop spans 11 amino acids. The V end lost 2 bases, the J end lost 5 bases, and 6 bases lay between the germline ends. The CDR3 nucleotides are TGCAGCGTTGAACAAACATATGGCTACACCTTC. Residues: CSVEQTYGYTF.

The chain joins TRBV7-3 to TRBJ1-2; maybe TRBD1 (5 bases). The CDR3 spans 14 residues. Trimming took 2 bases from V and 4 from J, leaving 11 bases between them. The germline V gene has CDR1 SGHTA and CDR2 FQGTGA. The CDR3 DNA follows: TGTGCCAGCAGCTTAGCAGGAGGGGCCTATGGCTACACCTTC. Translated: CASSLAGGAYGYTF.